The 15 T cell receptor beta chains below come from one sample, sequenced in a study of shared clonotypes between healthy human individuals. The method was immunoSEQ multiplex PCR; TCRdb's version includes in-frame clones alone and lacks a portion of them. This sample yields about 2.2 million clones, of which 80% to 95% are seen a single time; approximately 1.7% belongs to the top ten. Naivety among CD8 cells was defined by CD45RO negativity and positive CCR7 selection, thereby excluding terminally differentiated effector memory CD45RA+ cells. Material: naive CD8+ T cells from PBMCs. These receptors came from a man aged 18 to 30 in good health. Some clones in this sample may be carry-over from other donors' samples.

The chain combines TRBV7-9 with TRBJ2-3, with 8 bases matching TRBD2. The CDR3 covers 13 residues. Germline V gives CDR1 SEHNR, CDR2 FQNEAQ (reference sequence). The V and J ends lost 9 bases and 6 bases, in that order; junction bases with no gene match: 8. In nucleotides, the CDR3 is TGTGCCAGTCCCGGGAGGGAAGGCGATACGCAGTATTTT. It encodes CASPGREGDTQYF.

Regarding this clone: Different DNA sequences within this sample yield the same CDR3. The chain recombines TRBV30 with TRBJ2-3, with 8 bases matching TRBD2. There are 15 residues in the CDR3. With V trimmed by 0 bases and J by 5 bases, 7 bases remained unmatched. Per the germline V gene, CDR1 is GTSNPN and CDR2 is SVGIG (reference sequence). This CDR3 is CAWSVLAGGGDTQYF. The CDR3 DNA reads as TGTGCCTGGAGTGTACTTGCGGGAGGTGGAGATACGCAGTATTTT.

In regard to this clone: The same CDR3 is also encoded by other DNA sequences in this sample. The gene calls are TRBV5-1 and TRBJ2-7, with a tentative D call TRBD1 (6 bases). Germline loops: CDR1 SGHRS, CDR2 YFSETQ. The V and J ends lost 0 bases and 0 bases respectively, with 10 bases between them. The length of the CDR3 is 15 residues. In DNA form, the CDR3 reads TGCGCCAGCAGCTTGGACGGGACAAGCTCCTACGAGCAGTACTTC. It specifies CASSLDGTSSYEQYF.

The genes are TRBV9 and TRBJ2-7; 9 positions agree with TRBD1. Looked up from germline, CDR1 is SGDLS and CDR2 is YYNGEE. The CDR3 sequence is 16 residues long. V dropped 3 bases and J dropped 5; count of bases not matched to a gene: 12. The CDR3 is CASSASQGALLDEQYF. The CDR3 DNA reads TGTGCCAGCAGCGCTTCACAGGGGGCCCTCTTGGACGAGCAGTACTTC.

The chain links TRBV28 to TRBJ2-7, with D tentatively TRBD1 or TRBD2 (6 bases each). V lost 7 bases and J 5 bases, leaving 18 bases between the germline ends. The CDR3 runs to 14 residues. Germline V gene sequence: CDR1 MDHEN, CDR2 SYDVKM. CDR3 sequence reads: CASTMRGAPNEQYF. In nucleotides, the CDR3 is TGTGCCAGCACCATGAGGGGGGCGCCCAACGAGCAGTACTTC.

The chain employs TRBV2 and TRBJ2-7, with a tentative D call TRBD1 (6 bases). V was clipped by 5 bases and J by 0 bases, with 8 bases between them. CDR3 size: 13 residues. Per germline, CDR1 SNHLY and CDR2 FYNNEI. The CDR3 spells CASSWDNSYEQYF. The CDR3 DNA reads as TGTGCCAGCAGTTGGGACAACTCCTACGAGCAGTACTTC. The whole variable domain, remainder taken from reference TRBV2 and TRBJ2-7, is EPEVTQTPSHQVTQMGQEVILRCVPISNHLYFYWYRQILGQKVEFLVSFYNNEISEKSEIFDDQFSVERPDGSNFTLKIRSTKLEDSAMYFCASSWDNSYEQYFGPGTRLTVT.

This chain links TRBV9 with TRBJ1-2; 12 nucleotides match TRBD1. The CDR3 covers 18 residues. From germline, CDR1 is SGDLS and CDR2 YYNGEE. V lost 0 bases to trimming and J lost 6 bases; unmatched junction nucleotides: 12. The CDR3 DNA sequence: TGTGCCAGCAGCGTAGGTCTTGGGACAGGGGGCCCCAGCGATGGCTACACCTTC. It encodes CASSVGLGTGGPSDGYTF.

The V gene is TRBV28, the J gene TRBJ1-1; D is perhaps TRBD1 (5 bases). This CDR3 comprises 13 residues. Germline lookup yields CDR1 MDHEN and CDR2 SYDVKM. The CDR3 sequence is CASKAGAFTEAFF. CDR3 DNA: TGTGCATCCAAAGCCGGGGCGTTCACTGAAGCTTTCTTT.

The chain joins TRBV6-6 to TRBJ2-1; TRBD1 might be the D (6 bases). Germline CDR1 reads MNHNY; CDR2 reads SVGAGI (reference sequence). Trimming removed 5 bases at V and 7 bases at J, with 21 bases between. The CDR3 has 16 amino acids. The CDR3 loop reads CASSRLGTPTPNEQFF. Here the CDR3 DNA reads TGTGCCAGCAGTAGACTCGGGACACCCACCCCAAATGAGCAGTTCTTC.

The rearrangement uses TRBV9 and TRBJ2-1; 8 bases fit TRBD2. The CDR3 extends over 12 amino acids. V dropped 3 bases and J dropped 10; count of bases not matched to a gene: 3. Germline V CDR1 and CDR2: SGDLS, YYNGEE. The CDR3 bases are TGTGCCAGCAGCGCGGGGGGGCCCGAGCAGTTCTTC. It translates to CASSAGGPEQFF.

This chain links TRBV27 with TRBJ2-7, with D possibly being TRBD1 or TRBD2 (6 bases each). CDR1 and CDR2 (germline): MNHEY, SMNVEV (reference sequence). The CDR3 spans 15 residues. Deletions cut 5 bases from V and 2 bases from J, with 16 bases between. Written as DNA, the CDR3 is TGTGCCAGCAGTACCCGGGGGCAGGGGACCTACGAGCAGTACTTC. Translating it yields CASSTRGQGTYEQYF.

The rearrangement uses TRBV19 and TRBJ1-1, with D unresolved. Germline assignment: CDR1 LNHDA and CDR2 SQIVND (reference sequence). The ends were cut back, 7 bases at V and 5 bases at J, with 14 bases in the middle. This CDR3 is 13 amino acids long. The CDR3 reads CASTMAGGTEAFF. CDR3 in DNA: TGTGCCAGTACCATGGCAGGCGGGACTGAAGCTTTCTTT. Together with reference TRBV19 and TRBJ1-1, the CDR3 gives the full variable domain: DGGITQSPKYLFRKEGQNVTLSCEQNLNHDAMYWYRQDPGQGLRLIYYSQIVNDFQKGDIAEGYSVSREKKESFPLTVTSAQKNPTAFYLCASTMAGGTEAFFGQGTRLTVV.

The gene calls are TRBV19 and TRBJ1-2, with TRBD1 as a possible D gene (5 bases). V was cut by 8 bases and J by 5 bases, with 12 bases left in between. CDR1 LNHDA and CDR2 SQIVND come from the germline V gene (reference sequence). The CDR3 is 12 amino acids. The CDR3 nucleotides read TGTGCCAGTGGGGCAGGGATATATGGCTACACCTTC. Translating gives CASGAGIYGYTF.

The V gene is TRBV29-1, the J gene TRBJ2-7; weak D call: TRBD2 (6 bases). V lost 3 bases, J lost 6 bases, and 9 bases lay in between. The CDR3 is 11 residues long. Germline CDR1 SQVTM, CDR2 ANQGSEA. The CDR3 here is CSVDAGFEQYF. In DNA, the CDR3 is TGCAGCGTTGATGCGGGGTTCGAGCAGTACTTC.

The chain employs TRBV7-9 and TRBJ2-1; 7 bases are a match to TRBD2. This CDR3 has 15 amino acids. The ends lost 3 bases at V and 1 base at J; junction bases unmatched: 3. CDR1 is SEHNR, CDR2 FQNEAQ, per germline (reference sequence). In nucleotides, the CDR3 is TGTGCCAGCAGCTTGCAACTAGCGTCCTACAATGAGCAGTTCTTC. This codes for CASSLQLASYNEQFF.